Below are 27 T cell receptor beta chains sequenced from a single sample in a study of cytomegalovirus exposure and HLA in healthy donors. This PCR relied on a set of 60 Vbeta primers and 13 Jbeta primers. The repertoire was sequenced with immunoSEQ multiplex PCR; TCRdb's copy has only in-frame clones and lacks some. The data contain roughly 89,000 clones, less than 80% of them seen just once; the ten biggest clones take up about 22%. The sequencing sample was made of PBMCs. These receptors were obtained from a woman between 45 and 65 years old in good health and CMV-seropositive.

This chain uses TRBV5-6 with TRBJ1-2; no definite D call. The CDR3 runs to 17 residues. CDR1 and CDR2 (germline): SGHDT, YYEEEE. Between the trimmed V and J ends, which lost 1 base and 0 bases, there was a span of 16 bases. Here the CDR3 reads CASSLKFRETANYGYTF. CDR3 in DNA: TGTGCCAGCAGCTTGAAGTTTAGGGAGACTGCTAACTATGGCTACACCTTC.

The rearrangement joins TRBV19 to TRBJ1-1, with 7 bases lining up with TRBD1. This CDR3 spans 13 amino acids. CDR1 and CDR2 from the germline V gene are LNHDA and SQIVND (reference sequence). With 2 bases clipped from V and 7 bases from J, the junction kept 4 bases outside the gene matches. The CDR3 sequence is CASSIRTGVEAFF. For the CDR3, the DNA is TGTGCCAGTAGTATAAGGACAGGAGTTGAAGCTTTCTTT. Full variable domain (remainder filled in from reference TRBV19 and TRBJ1-1): DGGITQSPKYLFRKEGQNVTLSCEQNLNHDAMYWYRQDPGQGLRLIYYSQIVNDFQKGDIAEGYSVSREKKESFPLTVTSAQKNPTAFYLCASSIRTGVEAFFGQGTRLTVV.

The chain couples TRBV9 to TRBJ2-5; TRBD2 agrees at 7 bases. CDR3 length: 16 amino acids. CDR1 and CDR2 (germline): SGDLS, YYNGEE. V shed 1 base, J shed 4 bases, and the junction held 10 bases outside the gene matches. CDR3 region: CASSVSGARVGETQYF. The CDR3 DNA sequence: TGTGCCAGCAGCGTAAGCGGGGCGAGGGTCGGAGAGACCCAGTACTTC. Full variable domain (outside the CDR3, taken from reference TRBV9 and TRBJ2-5): DSGVTQTPKHLITATGQRVTLRCSPRSGDLSVYWYQQSLDQGLQFLIQYYNGEERAKGNILERFSAQQFPDLHSELNLSSLELGDSALYFCASSVSGARVGETQYFGPGTRLLVL.

This clone was detected only a few times. The chain recombines TRBV5-1 with TRBJ2-5; D unresolved. The CDR3 consists of 11 residues. Germline V gives CDR1 SGHRS, CDR2 YFSETQ. With 4 bases removed from V and 3 bases from J, the gap between germline ends came to 4 bases. This chain's CDR3 is CASSPKETQYF. The CDR3 DNA reads as TGCGCCAGCAGCCCCAAAGAGACCCAGTACTTC.

This clone was found once. This chain joins TRBV19 and TRBJ2-5, with 9 nucleotides matching TRBD1. Losses at the gene ends were 6 bases for V and 4 bases for J; bases not matched to a gene: 9. This CDR3 region has 15 residues. Germline V gene data show CDR1 as LNHDA and CDR2 as SQIVND (reference sequence). The CDR3 is CASSTTTGGRETQYF. The CDR3 DNA is TGTGCCAGTAGCACTACTACAGGGGGCCGAGAGACCCAGTACTTC.

The chain uses TRBV18 and TRBJ1-2, with D hard to call. Germline V gene sequence: CDR1 KGHSH, CDR2 LQKENI. This CDR3 comprises 14 residues. The V end was cut by 0 bases, the J end by 4 bases, with 9 bases between. CDR3 sequence (DNA): TGTGCCAGCTCACCACCAGCGGGATCCTATGGCTACACCTTC. It specifies CASSPPAGSYGYTF.

This rearrangement joins TRBV9 to TRBJ2-3; a possible D gene is TRBD2 (6 bases). CDR3 size: 16 residues. The germline V and J ends were trimmed by 0 bases and 6 bases, with 17 bases remaining between them. Germline V gene sequence: CDR1 SGDLS, CDR2 YYNGEE. The CDR3 sequence: CASSVATWEGRDTQYF. In nucleotides, the CDR3 is TGTGCCAGCAGCGTAGCTACTTGGGAAGGGAGGGATACGCAGTATTTT.

The V and J genes are TRBV6-6 and TRBJ1-1, with a tentative D call TRBD1 (5 bases). Deletions cut 0 bases from V and 1 base from J, with 6 bases between. The germline CDR1 and CDR2 sequences are MNHNY and SVGAGI (reference sequence). The CDR3 length is 14 residues. The CDR3 DNA reads as TGTGCCAGCAGTTACTCCGGGGGGAACACTGAAGCTTTCTTT. This gives the protein CASSYSGGNTEAFF.

This chain uses TRBV4-2 with TRBJ1-2; no definite D call. Trimming removed 0 bases at V and 2 bases at J, with 7 bases between. Germline-derived CDR1 and CDR2 are LGHNA and YNFKEQ. The CDR3 covers 14 residues. This CDR3 is CASSQDTDNYGYTF. Written as DNA, the CDR3 is TGTGCCAGCAGCCAAGATACAGACAACTATGGCTACACCTTC.

The rearrangement links TRBV10-3 to TRBJ2-5; weak D call: TRBD1 (5 bases). The CDR3 has 12 amino acids. Germline CDR1 is ENHRY and CDR2 is SYGVKD. V was clipped by 10 bases and J by 5 bases, with 14 bases between them. This chain's CDR3 is CATAGSRETQYF. The CDR3 DNA reads as TGTGCCACTGCAGGGTCACGGGAGACCCAGTACTTC.

This clone turned up a few times. The gene calls are TRBV6-5 and TRBJ2-5, with TRBD1 as a possible D gene (6 bases). Germline CDR1 MNHEY, CDR2 SVGAGI. V gave up 5 bases and J gave up 7 bases, with 14 bases separating them. This CDR3 region has 13 residues. Here the CDR3 reads CASSGTGSATQYF. CDR3 nucleotides: TGTGCCAGCAGTGGAACAGGGTCAGCGACCCAGTACTTC.

This clone has at least ten counts. V and J are TRBV25-1 and TRBJ1-1; unclear D gene. Germline assignment: CDR1 MGHDK and CDR2 SYGVNS. The CDR3 has 14 residues. The ends were cut back, 3 bases at V and 3 bases at J, with 11 bases in the middle. The CDR3, as DNA: TGTGCCAGCAGTGACCTTACGGACTACACTGAAGCTTTCTTT. Protein sequence: CASSDLTDYTEAFF. The full variable domain, its missing parts supplied by reference TRBV25-1 and TRBJ1-1, is EADIYQTPRYLVIGTGKKITLECSQTMGHDKMYWYQQDPGMELHLIHYSYGVNSTEKGDLSSESTVSRIRTEHFPLTLESARPSHTSQYLCASSDLTDYTEAFFGQGTRLTVV.

J is TRBJ2-5 and V is TRBV5-6; D possibly corresponds to TRBD2 (6 bases). Germline CDR1 SGHDT, CDR2 YYEEEE. The CDR3 is 14 amino acids. Trimming cost V 0 bases and J 9 bases, with 15 bases left between them. As DNA, the CDR3 is TGTGCCAGCAGCTTGGAAGCGAGCGGGTTAGCCCAGTACTTC. It encodes CASSLEASGLAQYF. Filled out from reference TRBV5-6 and TRBJ2-5, the complete variable domain reads DAGVTQSPTHLIKTRGQQVTLRCSPKSGHDTVSWYQQALGQGPQFIFQYYEEEERQRGNFPDRFSGHQFPNYSSELNVNALLLGDSALYLCASSLEASGLAQYFGPGTRLLVL.

The V call is TRBV28, the J call TRBJ1-1, with a possible D match to TRBD1 (6 bases). Per the germline V gene, CDR1 is MDHEN and CDR2 is SYDVKM. The CDR3 loop spans 16 amino acids. Trimming removed 5 bases from V and 2 bases from J, with 18 bases in between. The CDR3: CASSVSSGETNTEAFF. Here the CDR3 DNA reads TGTGCCAGCAGTGTCAGCTCAGGGGAGACTAACACTGAAGCTTTCTTT.

The J gene is TRBJ1-1, the V gene TRBV6-5; D gene uncertain. Germline CDR1 reads MNHEY; CDR2 reads SVGAGI. V was shortened by 6 bases and J by 1 base, with 12 bases between the two germline ends. The CDR3 consists of 14 residues. CDR3 in amino acids: CASRRSAQNTEAFF. CDR3 DNA sequence: TGTGCCAGCAGGAGGAGTGCCCAGAACACTGAAGCTTTCTTT.

The chain is built from TRBV10-2 and TRBJ1-1; D is possibly TRBD1 (5 bases). Trimming shortened V by 5 bases and J by 1 base, and 11 bases separated the two germline ends. Germline CDR1 WSHSY, CDR2 SAAADI. The CDR3 has 14 residues. Here the CDR3 reads CASSFDSTNTEAFF. In DNA form, the CDR3 reads TGCGCCAGCAGTTTCGACAGCACGAACACTGAAGCTTTCTTT.

This chain connects TRBV4-1 to TRBJ1-1, with D unclear. Between the trimmed V and J ends, which lost 6 bases and 0 bases, there was a span of 8 bases. The CDR3 totals 13 residues. Germline assignment: CDR1 MGHRA and CDR2 YSYEKL. The CDR3 DNA reads as TGCGCCAGCAGTCCGAGCATGAACACTGAAGCTTTCTTT. As protein: CASSPSMNTEAFF.

The V call is TRBV18, the J call TRBJ2-3; 11 bases are a match to TRBD2. With 6 bases clipped from V and 5 bases from J, the junction kept 13 bases outside the gene matches. This CDR3 region has 17 residues. From germline, CDR1 is KGHSH and CDR2 LQKENI. CDR3 bases: TGTGCCAGCTCCGACGTGGGATTAGCGGGGGGGCAAGATACGCAGTATTTT. Protein product: CASSDVGLAGGQDTQYF.

This clone has a handful of counts. Other DNA variants within this sample encode the same CDR3. The V and J genes are TRBV7-2 and TRBJ2-3; no clear D. CDR1 is SGHTA and CDR2 is FQGNSA in the germline V gene. V dropped 5 bases and J dropped 2 bases, with 11 bases sitting between them. The CDR3 is 14 amino acids. The CDR3 coding sequence is TGTGCCAGCAGCCCCGCCCGACTCACAGATACGCAGTATTTT. The encoded protein is CASSPARLTDTQYF.

CDR3 sequence (DNA): TGTGCCAGCAGGAAGTCAAGTAGGGGCCATAATTCACCCCTCCACTTT. This codes for CASRKSSRGHNSPLHF. The rearrangement uses TRBV5-6 and TRBJ1-6, with a tentative D call TRBD1 (5 bases). The CDR3 length is 16 residues. V was cut by 5 bases and J by 5 bases, with 17 bases left in between. Per the germline V gene, CDR1 is SGHDT and CDR2 is YYEEEE. Using reference TRBV5-6 and TRBJ1-6 for the parts outside the CDR3, the full variable domain is DAGVTQSPTHLIKTRGQQVTLRCSPKSGHDTVSWYQQALGQGPQFIFQYYEEEERQRGNFPDRFSGHQFPNYSSELNVNALLLGDSALYLCASRKSSRGHNSPLHFGNGTRLTVT.

The chain employs TRBV19 and TRBJ2-2; 7 nucleotides line up with TRBD2. CDR3 length: 18 residues. The junction had 13 bases not matched to a gene; V was cut back by 6 bases and J by 0 bases. Germline assignment: CDR1 LNHDA and CDR2 SQIVND (reference sequence). CDR3 DNA: TGTGCCAGTAGCGGGTGGGGACTACCCGATTCGAACACCGGGGAGCTGTTTTTT. It translates to CASSGWGLPDSNTGELFF.

The chain combines TRBV5-8 with TRBJ1-1, with unresolved D. The germline CDR1 and CDR2 sequences are SGHTS and YDEGEE. The CDR3 loop spans 15 amino acids. The V and J ends lost 0 bases and 0 bases respectively, with 9 bases between them. The CDR3: CASSLAVFMNTEAFF. Written as DNA, the CDR3 is TGTGCCAGCAGCTTGGCAGTTTTCATGAACACTGAAGCTTTCTTT.

This clone was counted between two and nine times. This chain connects TRBV28 to TRBJ1-6; D uncertain. Trimming cost V 2 bases and J 9 bases, with 8 bases left between them. In germline, CDR1 is MDHEN, CDR2 SYDVKM. The CDR3 totals 13 residues. The CDR3: CASSLDLSSPLHF. As DNA, the CDR3 is TGTGCCAGCAGTTTAGATCTCAGTTCACCCCTCCACTTT.

The chain has TRBV5-1 and TRBJ1-1; possible D gene TRBD1, 5 bases. This CDR3 region has 15 residues. V was cut by 4 bases and J by 6 bases, with 19 bases left in between. CDR1 and CDR2 (germline): SGHRS, YFSETQ. DNA of the CDR3: TGCGCCAGCAGCGGGGGGGACTTCCTACCCCCTGAAGCTTTCTTT. It yields the protein CASSGGDFLPPEAFF.

The chain is built from TRBV6-6 and TRBJ1-4; D uncertain. The CDR3 extends over 15 amino acids. Between the trimmed V and J ends, which lost 6 bases and 7 bases, there was a span of 18 bases. The germline V gene has CDR1 MNHNY and CDR2 SVGAGI (reference sequence). CDR3 amino acids: CASSPETVGSEKLFF. The CDR3 nucleotides read TGTGCCAGCAGCCCGGAGACCGTGGGGAGTGAAAAACTGTTTTTT.

The V gene is TRBV5-1, the J gene TRBJ2-1; 13 bases align to TRBD2. This CDR3 region has 15 residues. CDR1 SGHRS and CDR2 YFSETQ come from the germline V gene. V lost 2 bases to trimming and J lost 9 bases; unmatched junction nucleotides: 5. The CDR3 region has the DNA TGCGCCAGCAGCTTTACTAGCGGGGGGGCGAGTGAGCAGTTCTTC. Its protein product is CASSFTSGGASEQFF. Filled out from reference TRBV5-1 and TRBJ2-1, the complete variable domain reads KAGVTQTPRYLIKTRGQQVTLSCSPISGHRSVSWYQQTPGQGLQFLFEYFSETQRNKGNFPGRFSGRQFSNSRSEMNVSTLELGDSALYLCASSFTSGGASEQFFGPGTRLTVL.

The CDR3 spells CASSVYTGPYNEQFF. CDR3 sequence (DNA): TGTGCCAGCAGTGTCTACACAGGCCCCTACAATGAGCAGTTCTTC. V and J are TRBV6-1 and TRBJ2-1; tentative D call: TRBD1 (5 bases). Between the trimmed V and J ends, which lost 4 bases and 2 bases, there was a span of 12 bases. Germline V CDR1 and CDR2: MNHNS, SASEGT. This CDR3 is 15 amino acids long.